A single sample is the source of the 14 T cell receptor beta chains below, sequenced in a study of T cells after yellow fever vaccination. TCRdb re-analysed the 5' RACE reads in MiXCR, keeping a single row per CDR3 protein. The table shows 240,000 or so distinct CDR3 sequences, with less than 9% occurring only once. This material consisted of CD4+ T cells sorted from PBMCs, taken 15 days after the yellow fever booster vaccination. These receptors were collected from a man in his thirties or forties who received the YFV17D yellow fever vaccine.

This clonotype came up a few times. The J gene is TRBJ2-2, the V gene TRBV7-9, with D perhaps being TRBD1 or TRBD2 (5 bases each). The CDR3 is 15 amino acids. Germline CDR1 SEHNR, CDR2 FQNEAQ (reference sequence). V lost 5 bases to trimming and J lost 4 bases, with 14 bases between them. The CDR3 loop reads CASSTTYGGTGELFF. The CDR3 DNA reads TGTGCCAGCAGCACCACCTATGGGGGCACCGGGGAGCTGTTTTTT.

This clonotype was detected ten times or more. This chain connects TRBV27 to TRBJ2-7; D remains unclear. This CDR3 comprises 14 residues. CDR1 MNHEY and CDR2 SMNVEV come from the germline V gene (reference sequence). Trimming removed 5 bases from V and 12 bases from J, with 23 bases in between. This chain's CDR3 is CASSPVVRVGGPYF. The DNA for the CDR3 is TGTGCCAGCAGTCCCGTAGTCCGAGTGGGTGGACCGTACTTC.

The chain joins TRBV5-1 to TRBJ2-3; D is possibly TRBD2 (7 bases). The CDR3 is 17 residues long. V was trimmed by 4 bases and J by 0 bases, leaving 18 bases between them. Germline V gene data show CDR1 as SGHRS and CDR2 as YFSETQ. The CDR3 DNA is TGCGCCAGCAGCAGGGGGGGGACGGACTTTAGCACAGATACGCAGTATTTT. Translated, it gives CASSRGGTDFSTDTQYF. Based on the CDR3 plus reference TRBV5-1 and TRBJ2-3, the full variable domain is KAGVTQTPRYLIKTRGQQVTLSCSPISGHRSVSWYQQTPGQGLQFLFEYFSETQRNKGNFPGRFSGRQFSNSRSEMNVSTLELGDSALYLCASSRGGTDFSTDTQYFGPGTRLTVL.

There are many counts of this clonotype. The V and J genes are TRBV20-1 and TRBJ2-1, with 8 bases matching TRBD1. Germline V gives CDR1 DFQATT, CDR2 SNEGSKA (reference sequence). This CDR3 is built from 15 residues. The J segment lost 8 bases and the V segment lost 0 bases, leaving 9 bases of the junction unmatched. CDR3: CSARDPLDRVYEQFF. DNA of the CDR3: TGCAGTGCTAGAGATCCCCTGGACAGGGTATATGAGCAGTTCTTC.

The chain couples TRBV15 to TRBJ2-7; D may be TRBD2 (5 bases). Germline V CDR1 and CDR2: LNHNV, YYDKDF (reference sequence). V was cut by 1 base and J by 2 bases, with 18 bases left in between. This CDR3 contains 17 residues. CDR3 protein: CATSRAGSRVAAYEQYF. In DNA, the CDR3 is TGTGCCACCAGCAGAGCAGGTTCGAGGGTTGCAGCCTACGAGCAGTACTTC. Full variable domain (missing parts from reference TRBV15 and TRBJ2-7): DAMVIQNPRYQVTQFGKPVTLSCSQTLNHNVMYWYQQKSSQAPKLLFHYYDKDFNNEADTPDNFQSRRPNTSFCFLDIRSPGLGDTAMYLCATSRAGSRVAAYEQYFGPGTRLTVT.

The rearrangement joins TRBV25-1 to TRBJ2-7; the D is unclear. V shed 3 bases and J shed 1 base, with 16 bases lying between them. The CDR3 length is 16 residues. Germline V gene data show CDR1 as MGHDK and CDR2 as SYGVNS. CDR3 DNA: TGTGCCAGCAGTGAGTATTGGGAAATCTTATCCTACGAGCAGTACTTC. It specifies CASSEYWEILSYEQYF.

The CDR3 protein is CASSPGQGQPQHF. The CDR3, as DNA: TGCGCCAGCAGTCCGGGACAGGGACAGCCCCAGCATTTT. This chain links TRBV10-2 with TRBJ1-5; 9 bases match TRBD1. Per the germline V gene, CDR1 is WSHSY and CDR2 is SAAADI. The CDR3 totals 13 residues. Trimming removed 5 bases from V and 7 bases from J; junction bases left unmatched: 3.

As concerns this clonotype: A read error may account for a junction end that differs from germline. This rearrangement joins TRBV20-1 to TRBJ1-1; the match to TRBD1 covers 11 bases. Germline CDR1 is DFQATT and CDR2 is SNEGSKA (reference sequence). CDR3 length: 15 amino acids. The CDR3 DNA is TGCTGTGCTAGCCCCGGACAGGGGGCAAACACTGAAGCTTTCTTT. This encodes CCASPGQGANTEAFF.

This clonotype has ten or more counts. The chain links TRBV4-3 to TRBJ2-1; D might be TRBD1 (5 bases). Trimming took off 0 bases at V and 6 bases at J, with 15 bases between the two ends. CDR3 size: 16 residues. Looked up from germline, CDR1 is LGHNA and CDR2 is YSLEER. This CDR3 reads CASSQEVWGGSNEQFF. The CDR3 DNA reads TGCGCCAGCAGCCAAGAGGTTTGGGGCGGCAGCAATGAGCAGTTCTTC.

Ten or more counts support this clonotype. The chain employs TRBV7-2 and TRBJ1-2; unclear D gene. Germline V gene lookup returns CDR1 SGHTA and CDR2 FQGNSA. The CDR3 loop spans 12 amino acids. The ends were cut back, 2 bases at V and 3 bases at J, with 4 bases in the middle. The CDR3 sequence is CASSLRYYGYTF. The DNA for the CDR3 is TGTGCCAGCAGCTTAAGATACTATGGCTACACCTTC.

This clonotype occurred a few times. The genes are TRBV28 and TRBJ1-3; D is unclear. This CDR3 has 17 residues. V gave up 6 bases and J gave up 0 bases, with 18 bases separating them. Germline-derived CDR1 and CDR2 are MDHEN and SYDVKM. CDR3 sequence (DNA): TGTGCCAGCAGCACGGCCGGACGCCCTTACTCTGGAAACACCATATATTTT. This gives the protein CASSTAGRPYSGNTIYF.

This clonotype was observed at least ten times. The chain uses TRBV29-1 and TRBJ2-3, with D tentatively TRBD2 (5 bases). This CDR3 comprises 13 residues. The V end lost 0 bases, the J end lost 6 bases, and 10 bases lay between the germline ends. Germline V lookup: CDR1 SQVTM, CDR2 ANQGSEA. Here the CDR3 DNA reads TGCAGCGTTGAAGAACAAGGGAGCGATACGCAGTATTTT. Translation: CSVEEQGSDTQYF.

The CDR3 DNA reads as TGTGCCTGGATGCTGCAGCGGAGCTCCTACGAGCAGTACTTC. Amino acid sequence: CAWMLQRSSYEQYF. The rearrangement joins TRBV30 to TRBJ2-7; D might be TRBD2 (5 bases). Between the trimmed V and J ends, which lost 4 bases and 0 bases, there was a span of 13 bases. This CDR3 comprises 14 residues. The germline gives CDR1 GTSNPN, CDR2 SVGIG (reference sequence).

The J gene is TRBJ2-5, the V gene TRBV23-1; possible D gene TRBD2, 5 bases. TRBV23-1 is recorded as an ORF, its role being uncertain. This CDR3 region has 15 residues. Trimming took 8 bases from V and 2 from J, leaving 18 bases between them. The CDR3 reads CASCRLIKRQETQYF. The CDR3, as DNA: TGCGCCAGCTGTCGACTTATAAAGCGGCAAGAGACCCAGTACTTC.